The clone carrying this T cell receptor (beta chain) was detected only a few times. The data derive from a study of identical twins. TCRdb reprocessed the 5' RACE reads with MiXCR, giving one entry per CDR3 protein. The sample consists of 250,000 to 350,000 distinct CDR3 sequences, 9.5% of them appearing once. Trimming took 0 bases from V and 0 from J, leaving 15 bases between them. The germline V gene encodes CDR1 LNHNV and CDR2 YYDKDF (reference sequence). CDR3 length: 18 residues. These data were also reused for a study on yellow fever vaccine responses in identical twins.

This sequence was found in a woman aged 18-29 years in good health. The rearrangement uses TRBV15 and TRBJ2-4, with D perhaps matching TRBD2 (6 bases). The material sequenced was CD8+ T cells sorted from blood. For the CDR3, the DNA is TGTGCCACCAGCAGAGATGGAGGTGGGGGGATAGCCAAAAACATTCAGTACTTC. It is translated as CATSRDGGGGIAKNIQYF.